This T cell receptor (beta chain) was sequenced during a study of blood T cell repertoires in COVID-19 (dated by TCRdb to 2018 to 2020). Describing the broader study: Samples covering the acute and convalescent phases of COVID-19 were provided by collaborators in the United States, Italy and Spain. The material from the prospective study consisted of cDNA or gDNA derived from T cells, B-cell-depleted T cells, or PBMCs. Where available, HLA class I and class II types were taken from metadata supplied by the sample provider and were not determined by assay-based typing. Samples were obtained from the ongoing ImmuneRACE study (first 160 participants) and from approximately 1,200 subjects provided by 6 global collaborators. The dataset comprised deeply sampled blood TCRbeta repertoires from subjects exposed to, actively infected with, or recovered from COVID-19. Sample metadata almost always included a de-identified subject ID, COVID-19 status, age in years and sex. The repertoires were made available in a free public database intended to serve as a resource for research on the immune response to SARS-CoV-2. General conclusions and limits of the study: How much clinical and demographic metadata was included differed by source and by participant, and the metadata was provided uncurated.

Turning to this clone: The target of this receptor is not known. Base qualities are not at hand, and no much larger clone is one base apart.

One collaborating source in Seattle enrolled patients during active infection and followed them longitudinally through the course of disease. Each collaborating institution followed its own protocols to collect whole blood in K2EDTA tubes. Collaborator samples were shipped for TCRbeta analysis as frozen whole blood, isolated PBMCs, or DNA extracted from either sample type. TCRbeta CDR3 regions were amplified from genomic DNA using the immunoSEQ Assay, a bias-controlled multiplex PCR. For the original study's pipeline: The number of nucleated cells in each sample was estimated from the amplification of reference gene primers within the assay. Sequence reads were collapsed and filtered to measure the absolute abundance of every unique TCRbeta CDR3 rearrangement. Productive Simpson clonality was computed per sample as the square root of Simpson's diversity index over productive rearrangements. TCRdb took over this immuneACCESS table, retaining in-frame rearrangements with V and J assigned. Such tables are incomplete; in checked studies, under half of the missing clones stem from an unresolved V gene, and the remainder is unexplained. Clonal size and the V and J genes are those of that table, whereas D and trimming came from the DNA. This sample lists over 150,000 clones; roughly 88% were detected once. Around 0.63% of the sample lies in the top ten.

CDR1 and CDR2 are drawn from the germline V gene: ENHRY, SYGVKD. The V end gives up 4 bases and the J end 6 bases, leaving 3 bases in the junction not matched to a gene. The CDR3 starts with the cysteine, ends with the phenylalanine, and has 14 residues. This entry keeps only the CDR3 DNA: 42 bases, framed from base 1. This sequence was found in a man in his sixties with COVID-19, enrolled during active disease. The sample consisted of peripheral blood. The V and J genes are TRBV10-3 and TRBJ1-6; 7 bases in between match TRBD1. CDR3 region: CAISATGSNSPLHF. DNA sequence: TGTGCCATCAGTGCGACAGGGAGTAATTCACCCCTCCACTTT.